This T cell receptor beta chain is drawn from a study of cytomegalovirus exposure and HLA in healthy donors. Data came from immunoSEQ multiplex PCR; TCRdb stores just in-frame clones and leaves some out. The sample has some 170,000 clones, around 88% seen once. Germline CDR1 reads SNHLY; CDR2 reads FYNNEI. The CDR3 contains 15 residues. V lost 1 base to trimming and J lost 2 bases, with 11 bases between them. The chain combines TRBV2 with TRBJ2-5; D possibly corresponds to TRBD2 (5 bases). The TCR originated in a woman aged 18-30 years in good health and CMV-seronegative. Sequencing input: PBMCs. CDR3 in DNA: TGTGCCAGCAGTGAAGACGGGCTAGCTCAAGAGACCCAGTACTTC. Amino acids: CASSEDGLAQETQYF.